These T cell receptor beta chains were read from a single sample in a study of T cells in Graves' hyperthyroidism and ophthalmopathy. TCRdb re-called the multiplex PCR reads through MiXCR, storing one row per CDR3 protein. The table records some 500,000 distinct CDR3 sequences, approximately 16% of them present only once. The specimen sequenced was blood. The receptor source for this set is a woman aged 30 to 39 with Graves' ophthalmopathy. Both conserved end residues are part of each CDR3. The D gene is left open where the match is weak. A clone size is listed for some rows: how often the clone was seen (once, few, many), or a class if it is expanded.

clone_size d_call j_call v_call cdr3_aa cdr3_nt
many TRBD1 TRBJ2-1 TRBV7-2 CASSSKQGGSYNEQFF TGTGCCAGCAGCTCAAAACAGGGGGGCTCCTACAATGAGCAGTTCTTC
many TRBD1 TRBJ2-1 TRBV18 CASSPGQLYNEQFF TGTGCCAGCTCACCGGGACAGTTGTACAATGAGCAGTTCTTC
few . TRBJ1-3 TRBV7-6 CASSLEIYPGNTIYF TGTGCCAGCAGCTTAGAAATTTACCCTGGAAACACCATATATTTT
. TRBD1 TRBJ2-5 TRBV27 CASSLIQGAETQYF TGTGCCAGCAGTTTAATCCAGGGGGCGGAGACCCAGTACTTC
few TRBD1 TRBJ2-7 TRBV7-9 CASSLGAVWTGTYEQYF TGTGCCAGCAGCTTAGGGGCCGTTTGGACAGGTACCTACGAGCAGTACTTC
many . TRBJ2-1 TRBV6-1 CASSEALASYNGQFF TGTGCCAGCAGTGAAGCTTTGGCTTCCTACAATGGGCAGTTCTTC
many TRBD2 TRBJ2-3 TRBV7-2 CASSLRASGTQADTQYF TGTGCCAGCAGCTTACGGGCTAGCGGGACTCAAGCAGATACGCAGTATTTT
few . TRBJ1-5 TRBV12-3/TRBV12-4 CASSEGGRAQPQHF TGTGCCAGCAGCGAAGGGGGGCGCGCTCAGCCCCAGCATTTT
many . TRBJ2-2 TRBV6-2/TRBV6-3 CASSYPQGLTYGELFF TGTGCCAGCAGTTACCCCCAGGGATTAACCTACGGGGAGCTGTTTTTT
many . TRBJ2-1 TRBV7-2 CASSLRGRVYNEQFF TGTGCCAGCAGCCTAAGAGGGAGAGTCTACAATGAGCAGTTCTTC
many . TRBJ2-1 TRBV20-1 CSARPPRDGIYNEQFF TGCAGTGCTAGACCACCCCGGGACGGGATTTACAATGAGCAGTTCTTC
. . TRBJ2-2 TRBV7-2 CASSRTPPGTSNTGELFF TGTGCCAGCAGCCGGACACCCCCCGGGACATCGAACACCGGGGAGCTGTTTTTT
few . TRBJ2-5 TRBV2 CASIGATQETQYF TGTGCCAGCATAGGGGCCACCCAAGAGACCCAGTACTTC
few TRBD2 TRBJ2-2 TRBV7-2 CASSPALGGDTGELFF TGTGCCAGCAGCCCAGCCTTGGGGGGGGACACCGGGGAGCTGTTTTTT